This TCR beta chain was retrieved from a study of identical twins. This clonotype has a handful of counts. One entry per CDR3 protein results from TCRdb running MiXCR on the 5' RACE reads. The sample holds 450,000 to 650,000 distinct CDR3 sequences; around a tenth are singletons and the top ten take roughly 3.2%. Between the trimmed V and J ends, which lost 2 bases and 0 bases, there was a span of 11 bases. CDR1 and CDR2 (germline): WSHSY, SAAADI. This CDR3 contains 16 residues. This sample was also put to use in a study of yellow fever vaccine responses in identical twins.

The sequenced sample consisted of PBMCs. The TCR comes from a woman aged 18-29 years in good health. V and J are TRBV10-2 and TRBJ2-4; TRBD2 is a possible D gene (6 bases). CDR3 DNA: TGCGCCAGCAGTGAGGGGGGGACGGAAGCCAAAAACATTCAGTACTTC. Translation: CASSEGGTEAKNIQYF.